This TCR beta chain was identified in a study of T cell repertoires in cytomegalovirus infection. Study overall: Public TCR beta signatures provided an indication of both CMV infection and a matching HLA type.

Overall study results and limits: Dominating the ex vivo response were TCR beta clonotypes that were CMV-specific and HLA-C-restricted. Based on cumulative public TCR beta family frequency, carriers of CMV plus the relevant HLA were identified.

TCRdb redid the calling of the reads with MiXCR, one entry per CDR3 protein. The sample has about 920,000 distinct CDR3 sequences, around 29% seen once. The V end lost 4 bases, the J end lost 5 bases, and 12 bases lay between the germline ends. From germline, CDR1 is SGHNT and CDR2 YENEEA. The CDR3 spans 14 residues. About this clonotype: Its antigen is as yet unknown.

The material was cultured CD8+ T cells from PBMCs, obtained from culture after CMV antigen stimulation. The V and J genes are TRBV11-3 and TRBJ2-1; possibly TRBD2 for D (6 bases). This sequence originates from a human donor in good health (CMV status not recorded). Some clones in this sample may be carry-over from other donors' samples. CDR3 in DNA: TGTGCCAGCAGCTCCATGCGGGGAAACAATGAGCAGTTCTTC. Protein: CASSSMRGNNEQFF.